The rows below give T cell receptor beta chains drawn from one sample of a study of T cells of healthy individuals. MiXCR, run by TCRdb on the 5' RACE reads, gives a single entry per CDR3 protein. The sample lists 55,000 to 65,000 distinct CDR3 sequences, around 15% occurring once. These receptors were collected from a human donor in good health. The CDR3 runs from the conserved cysteine through the conserved F or W. Each record gives: J gene, D gene, V gene, clone size, CDR3 DNA, CDR3 protein. The D gene is left open where the match is weak. The size entry is marked missing in some rows and otherwise reads once, few, many or a size class.

J gene: TRBJ2-7; D gene: -; V gene: TRBV6-2/TRBV6-3; clone size: many; CDR3 DNA: TGTGCCAGCAGCCAAGGACCCCCCGAGGACTACGAGCAGTACTTC; CDR3 protein: CASSQGPPEDYEQYF
J gene: TRBJ2-7; D gene: -; V gene: TRBV20-1; clone size: -; CDR3 DNA: TGCAGTGCTAGAGATATATCTAGGGAACGGGGTGAGCAGTACTTC; CDR3 protein: CSARDISRERGEQYF
J gene: TRBJ1-5; D gene: -; V gene: TRBV25-1; clone size: -; CDR3 DNA: TGTGCCAGCAGTAGTGGGCGCGGCAATCAGCCCCAGCATTTT; CDR3 protein: CASSSGRGNQPQHF
J gene: TRBJ2-3; D gene: -; V gene: TRBV6-2/TRBV6-3; clone size: few; CDR3 DNA: TGTGCCAGCAGTTACGAGCATAAAGCAGGGTCCCCCGCAGATACGCAGTATTTT; CDR3 protein: CASSYEHKAGSPADTQYF
J gene: TRBJ2-3; D gene: TRBD2; V gene: TRBV20-1; clone size: -; CDR3 DNA: TGCAGTGCTAGAGATATAGCGGGCAGCTACACAGATACGCAGTATTTT; CDR3 protein: CSARDIAGSYTDTQYF
J gene: TRBJ1-1; D gene: TRBD1; V gene: TRBV20-1; clone size: few; CDR3 DNA: TGCAGTGTCCCGAACCAGGGGGGGAGTGACACTGAAGCTTTCTTT; CDR3 protein: CSVPNQGGSDTEAFF
J gene: TRBJ2-4; D gene: -; V gene: TRBV20-1; clone size: -; CDR3 DNA: TGCAGTGCCCCGAGGCCTCTAGCCAAAAACATTCAGTACTTC; CDR3 protein: CSAPRPLAKNIQYF
J gene: TRBJ2-3; D gene: TRBD2; V gene: TRBV5-4; clone size: -; CDR3 DNA: TGTGCCAGCAGCCCCGGGACTAGCGCAGATACGCAGTATTTT; CDR3 protein: CASSPGTSADTQYF
J gene: TRBJ2-5; D gene: -; V gene: TRBV10-3; clone size: few; CDR3 DNA: TGTGCCATCAGTCCACTAGGGCGAGAGACCCAGTACTTC; CDR3 protein: CAISPLGRETQYF
J gene: TRBJ2-3; D gene: -; V gene: TRBV29-1; clone size: few; CDR3 DNA: TGCAGCGCCCGCGTCGCAGATACGCAGTATTTT; CDR3 protein: CSARVADTQYF
J gene: TRBJ2-1; D gene: TRBD2; V gene: TRBV2; clone size: many; CDR3 DNA: TGTGCCAGCAGTGGACAGTTACTAAGCGGGAGGGCGGGGTTCTTC; CDR3 protein: CASSGQLLSGRAGFF
J gene: TRBJ2-2; D gene: -; V gene: TRBV5-4; clone size: many; CDR3 DNA: TGTGCCAGCTCTGATGGGAACACCGGGGAGCTGTTTTTT; CDR3 protein: CASSDGNTGELFF
J gene: TRBJ2-1; D gene: TRBD2; V gene: TRBV20-1; clone size: many; CDR3 DNA: TGCAGTGCTAGAGATAGGACTAGCGGGAGGAATGAGCAGTTCTTC; CDR3 protein: CSARDRTSGRNEQFF
J gene: TRBJ2-1; D gene: TRBD2; V gene: TRBV7-3; clone size: -; CDR3 DNA: TGTGCCAGCAGCTTAAGTCTAGCGGGGGGCGATGAGCAGTTCTTC; CDR3 protein: CASSLSLAGGDEQFF
J gene: TRBJ2-7; D gene: TRBD1; V gene: TRBV5-5; clone size: many; CDR3 DNA: TGTGCCAGCAGCTTGGCATCCGGGACAGGGACCTACGAGCAGTACTTC; CDR3 protein: CASSLASGTGTYEQYF
J gene: TRBJ2-2; D gene: -; V gene: TRBV4-3; clone size: many; CDR3 DNA: TGCGCCAGCAGCCAAGGGCCCAGGGCGGACACCGGGGAGCTGTTTTTT; CDR3 protein: CASSQGPRADTGELFF
J gene: TRBJ1-1; D gene: -; V gene: TRBV7-2; clone size: many; CDR3 DNA: TGTGCCAGCAGCAGGGGGGCGGCGAACACTGAAGCTTTCTTT; CDR3 protein: CASSRGAANTEAFF
J gene: TRBJ1-2; D gene: -; V gene: TRBV10-3; clone size: -; CDR3 DNA: TGTGCCATCAGTGACGACAGCTATGGCTACACCTTC; CDR3 protein: CAISDDSYGYTF
J gene: TRBJ1-2; D gene: TRBD1; V gene: TRBV7-2; clone size: -; CDR3 DNA: TGTGCCAGCAGCTTAAGCGGGACAGCCTATGGCTACACCTTC; CDR3 protein: CASSLSGTAYGYTF
J gene: TRBJ1-2; D gene: -; V gene: TRBV12-3/TRBV12-4; clone size: few; CDR3 DNA: TGTGCCAGCAGTTTATGGCTCGGCTACACCTTC; CDR3 protein: CASSLWLGYTF
J gene: TRBJ2-4; D gene: -; V gene: TRBV5-5; clone size: -; CDR3 DNA: TGTGCCAGCAGCTTGACAGAAAACATTCAGTACTTC; CDR3 protein: CASSLTENIQYF
J gene: TRBJ2-7; D gene: -; V gene: TRBV9; clone size: many; CDR3 DNA: TGTGCCAGCAGCGTAGTGGCGGGGAACGAGCAGTACTTC; CDR3 protein: CASSVVAGNEQYF
J gene: TRBJ2-1; D gene: -; V gene: TRBV11-2; clone size: many; CDR3 DNA: TGTGCCAGCAGCTTGATGGTATACAATGAGCAGTTCTTC; CDR3 protein: CASSLMVYNEQFF
J gene: TRBJ1-1; D gene: -; V gene: TRBV6-2/TRBV6-3; clone size: many; CDR3 DNA: TGTGCCAGCAGTTACAGGAAGAACACTGAAGCTTTCTTT; CDR3 protein: CASSYRKNTEAFF
J gene: TRBJ2-1; D gene: -; V gene: TRBV28; clone size: few; CDR3 DNA: TGTGCCAGCAGCCCCGTCCGGGGGGCTAGCAATGAGCAGTTCTTC; CDR3 protein: CASSPVRGASNEQFF
J gene: TRBJ1-6; D gene: TRBD1; V gene: TRBV5-1; clone size: -; CDR3 DNA: TGCGCCAGCAGCTTAACTGGGACAGGGAGGTCACCCCTCCACTTT; CDR3 protein: CASSLTGTGRSPLHF
J gene: TRBJ2-3; D gene: TRBD2; V gene: TRBV3-1; clone size: many; CDR3 DNA: TGTGCCAGCAGCCAAGAACCTCCGGCTAGCGGGACCTCCCGCGCAGATACGCAGTATTTT; CDR3 protein: CASSQEPPASGTSRADTQYF
J gene: TRBJ1-3; D gene: -; V gene: TRBV10-3; clone size: -; CDR3 DNA: TGTGCCGGCCTAGACAGAGCTGGAAACACCATATATTTT; CDR3 protein: CAGLDRAGNTIYF
J gene: TRBJ2-2; D gene: TRBD2; V gene: TRBV28; clone size: -; CDR3 DNA: TGTGCCAGCAGTCCCCGCATTTGGGGAGGGTCCGGGGAGCTGTTTTTT; CDR3 protein: CASSPRIWGGSGELFF